The 27 T cell receptor beta chains below were found in one sample sequenced in a study of CD8+ T cells in alopecia areata. Across a handful of patients, CD4+ cells underwent sorting into CD25+CD127- cells. RNA extraction was followed by reverse transcription into cDNA, which acted as the sequencing template. Repertoires were generated with immunoSEQ multiplex PCR, while TCRdb's copy carries only in-frame clones and drops some. The sample yields about 19,000 clones, roughly 60% seen once. Source material: CD4+ Tregs sorted from blood. These receptors were obtained from a human donor with alopecia areata.

This clone was picked up a small number of times. The J gene is TRBJ1-1, the V gene TRBV19; the D gene is possibly TRBD1 (6 bases). The germline V and J ends were trimmed by 8 bases and 5 bases, with 12 bases remaining between them. The CDR3 has 12 residues. CDR1 is LNHDA, CDR2 SQIVND, per germline (reference sequence). CDR3 sequence: CASLGGRTEAFF. The CDR3 DNA follows: TGTGCCAGTCTGGGGGGCCGGACTGAAGCTTTCTTT.

V and J are TRBV4-3 and TRBJ2-5, with 9 bases aligning to TRBD1. The V and J ends lost 4 bases and 5 bases, in that order; junction bases with no gene match: 11. CDR1 and CDR2 (germline): LGHNA, YSLEER. CDR3 size: 16 residues. CDR3 coding DNA: TGCGCCAGCAGCCCGTACGGGGACAGGGAGGAGGAGACCCAGTACTTC. Encoded protein: CASSPYGDREEETQYF.

The gene calls are TRBV7-3 and TRBJ2-1, with a possible D match to TRBD2 (5 bases). Germline loops: CDR1 SGHTA, CDR2 FQGTGA. CDR3 length: 15 amino acids. The V and J ends lost 2 bases and 2 bases respectively, with 10 bases between them. The CDR3 DNA reads as TGTGCCAGCAGCTTAGAAGCTAGCCCCTACAATGAGCAGTTCTTC. Protein sequence: CASSLEASPYNEQFF.

V gene TRBV5-3 combines with J gene TRBJ2-6; possibly TRBD1 for D (5 bases). TRBV5-3 qualifies as an ORF whose function is uncertain. The V and J ends lost 4 bases and 2 bases respectively, with 13 bases between them. The CDR3 sequence is 16 residues long. CDR3 protein: CARSRSDTPGANVLTF. In DNA form, the CDR3 reads TGTGCCAGAAGCCGCTCGGACACTCCTGGGGCCAACGTCCTGACTTTC.

This clone showed up just a few times. This chain connects TRBV29-1 to TRBJ1-6; D is unresolved. This CDR3 comprises 15 residues. Germline CDR1 reads SQVTM; CDR2 reads ANQGSEA. V was pared by 0 bases and J by 7 bases, with 13 bases between. CDR3 loop: CSVEDDGIGNSPLHF. CDR3 coding DNA: TGCAGCGTTGAAGATGACGGTATAGGGAATTCACCCCTCCACTTT.

The V gene is TRBV5-6, the J gene TRBJ2-3; possibly TRBD1 for D (6 bases). This CDR3 region has 17 residues. CDR1 is SGHDT and CDR2 is YYEEEE in the germline V gene. The germline V and J ends were trimmed by 4 bases and 0 bases, with 18 bases remaining between them. The CDR3 reads CASSLMGAGSSTDTQYF. CDR3 nucleotide sequence: TGTGCCAGCAGCCTGATGGGGGCCGGGTCTAGCACAGATACGCAGTATTTT.

The chain recombines TRBV5-1 with TRBJ2-7; 8 positions match TRBD1. Trimming cost V 1 base and J 2 bases; bases outside gene matches: 5. Germline values: CDR1 SGHRS, CDR2 YFSETQ. The CDR3 sequence is 15 residues long. CDR3 sequence (DNA): TGCGCCAGCAGCTTGCGACAGGGGATCCCCTACGAGCAGTACTTC. This encodes CASSLRQGIPYEQYF.

The V and J genes are TRBV2 and TRBJ2-4; no definite D call. The CDR3 loop spans 13 amino acids. Germline assignment: CDR1 SNHLY and CDR2 FYNNEI. Trimming cost V 4 bases and J 9 bases, with 13 bases left between them. The CDR3 sequence: CASSVGGSGIQYF. CDR3 nucleotide sequence: TGTGCCAGCAGTGTGGGTGGCAGTGGCATTCAGTACTTC.

This rearrangement joins TRBV6-6 to TRBJ1-2, with no clear D. Trimming pared 2 bases from V and 4 bases from J, leaving 11 bases between. The length of the CDR3 is 14 residues. Germline CDR1 is MNHNY and CDR2 is SVGAGI (reference sequence). The CDR3 region has the DNA TGTGCCAGCAGTTACCAAGAAACGGGCTATGGCTACACCTTC. It is translated as CASSYQETGYGYTF.

This chain uses TRBV7-8 with TRBJ2-1; no clear D gene. The CDR3 has 13 residues. CDR1 and CDR2 (germline): SGHVS, FQNEAQ. V shed 4 bases and J shed 12 bases, with 16 bases lying between them. CDR3 sequence: CASSSPGNARQFF. CDR3 in DNA: TGTGCCAGCAGCTCCCCCGGTAACGCCAGGCAGTTCTTC.

The chain uses TRBV7-2 and TRBJ2-7; no definite D call. Germline CDR1 is SGHTA and CDR2 is FQGNSA. The CDR3 totals 13 residues. Trimming removed 5 bases from V and 3 bases from J, with 11 bases in between. In DNA, the CDR3 is TGTGCCAGCAGCCTACACGCAGACTACGAGCAGTACTTC. Protein sequence: CASSLHADYEQYF.

The J gene is TRBJ1-6, the V gene TRBV30; 7 nucleotides align to TRBD1. Germline CDR1 reads GTSNPN; CDR2 reads SVGIG (reference sequence). The V segment lost 1 base and the J segment 10 bases; nucleotides outside the gene matches: 4. The CDR3 is 13 residues long. The DNA of the CDR3 is TGTGCCTGGAGTGGACAGGGAGCGTCACCCCTCCACTTT. Amino acid sequence: CAWSGQGASPLHF. The whole variable domain, remainder taken from reference TRBV30 and TRBJ1-6, is SQTIHQWPATLVQPVGSPLSLECTVEGTSNPNLYWYRQAAGRGLQLLFYSVGIGQISSEVPQNLSASRPQDRQFILSSKKLLLSDSGFYLCAWSGQGASPLHFGNGTRLTVT.

The chain joins TRBV14 to TRBJ2-7, with D perhaps matching TRBD2 (6 bases). V was clipped by 1 base and J by 0 bases, with 13 bases between them. CDR3 length: 16 amino acids. Per germline, CDR1 SGHDN and CDR2 FVKESK. CDR3 nucleotides: TGTGCCAGCAGCCAAGGGCTAGCGCCATTCTCCTACGAGCAGTACTTC. It yields the protein CASSQGLAPFSYEQYF.

The chain carries TRBV7-2 and TRBJ2-7; 9 bases match TRBD2. This CDR3 has 15 amino acids. After removal of 5 bases from V and 7 bases from J, the junction contained 12 bases not matched to a gene. The germline CDR1 and CDR2 sequences are SGHTA and FQGNSA. DNA for the CDR3: TGTGCCAGCAGCCCGAAGAGCGGGGGGCTAAGGGAGCAGTACTTC. As protein: CASSPKSGGLREQYF.

This clone was picked up a small number of times. The chain combines TRBV6-1 with TRBJ2-7; maybe TRBD1 (5 bases). The CDR3 runs 15 residues. The V gene's germline CDR1 is MNHNS and CDR2 SASEGT. Trimming removed 8 bases from V and 3 bases from J, with 20 bases in between. The CDR3 reads CASVPQTSTVYEQYF. The CDR3 nucleotides read TGTGCCAGCGTCCCACAAACCTCGACAGTCTACGAGCAGTACTTC.

This clone was recorded a few times. The chain carries TRBV28 and TRBJ1-5; D uncertain. Between the trimmed V and J ends, which lost 8 bases and 2 bases, there was a span of 13 bases. The CDR3 covers 14 residues. Germline CDR1 MDHEN, CDR2 SYDVKM. For the CDR3, the DNA is TGTGCCAGCGAGGATACATTAGGCAATCAGCCCCAGCATTTT. Translating it yields CASEDTLGNQPQHF.

V and J are TRBV2 and TRBJ2-3, with TRBD2 matching 9 bases. Germline V gene lookup returns CDR1 SNHLY and CDR2 FYNNEI. V lost 7 bases and J lost 5; bases outside the gene matches: 4. The CDR3 length is 13 residues. The CDR3 nucleotides read TGTGCCAGCAACTCGCGGGAGGGAGATACGCAGTATTTT. Amino acids: CASNSREGDTQYF.

In DNA form, the CDR3 reads TGTGCCACCAGCCGAAGGTCCCCCGGTTCCTACGAGCAGTACTTC. This encodes CATSRRSPGSYEQYF. The chain uses TRBV15 and TRBJ2-7; no clear D gene. V was clipped by 5 bases and J by 1 base, with 15 bases between them. CDR3 size: 15 residues. Per the germline V gene, CDR1 is LNHNV and CDR2 is YYDKDF (reference sequence).

This chain joins TRBV7-8 and TRBJ2-7; 8 bases fit TRBD1. V dropped 3 bases and J dropped 5; count of bases not matched to a gene: 9. The CDR3 length is 15 residues. In germline, CDR1 is SGHVS, CDR2 FQNEAQ. For the CDR3, the DNA is TGTGCCAGCAGCTTTATGGGACAGGAGCATCACGAGCAGTACTTC. This sequence encodes CASSFMGQEHHEQYF.

This chain links TRBV7-2 with TRBJ2-7, with TRBD2 matching over 7 bases. The length of the CDR3 is 15 residues. Unmatched junction bases numbered 5, after V lost 1 base and J lost 2 bases. Germline assignment: CDR1 SGHTA and CDR2 FQGNSA. Here the CDR3 reads CASSLERGLTYEQYF. CDR3 DNA: TGTGCCAGCAGCTTAGAGCGGGGACTAACCTACGAGCAGTACTTC.

This clone was seen once. The chain couples TRBV7-2 to TRBJ1-2, with 9 bases identical to TRBD1. The CDR3 has 13 residues. Per germline, CDR1 SGHTA and CDR2 FQGNSA. The V and J ends lost 3 bases and 4 bases, in that order; junction bases with no gene match: 0. In DNA, the CDR3 is TGTGCCAGCAGCTTGGGACAGGGCTATGGCTACACCTTC. This translates into CASSLGQGYGYTF.

This clone occurred a few times. This chain connects TRBV29-1 to TRBJ2-7, with 9 bases matching TRBD1. The V and J ends lost 6 bases and 3 bases, in that order; junction bases with no gene match: 6. CDR1 is SQVTM, CDR2 ANQGSEA, per germline. The CDR3 contains 13 residues. CDR3 coding DNA: TGCAGCGTGAGGACAGGGGACAGCTACGAGCAGTACTTC. It codes for CSVRTGDSYEQYF.

There are a few counts of this clone. This rearrangement joins TRBV7-2 to TRBJ1-5, with D maybe TRBD1 (6 bases). The germline gives CDR1 SGHTA, CDR2 FQGNSA. Trimming cost V 1 base and J 3 bases, with 10 bases left between them. The CDR3 runs 15 residues. In nucleotides, the CDR3 is TGTGCCAGCAGCTTAGTGGACAGATCCAATCAGCCCCAGCATTTT. This codes for CASSLVDRSNQPQHF.

V usage is TRBV29-1 and J usage is TRBJ1-4; 7 nucleotides align to TRBD1. The length of the CDR3 is 14 residues. Germline lookup yields CDR1 SQVTM and CDR2 ANQGSEA. Germline trimming cut 5 bases from V and 7 bases from J; bases unmatched to any gene: 10. The CDR3 nucleotides read TGCAGCGTTCTCGGGACAGTTGATTCTGAAAAACTGTTTTTT. Residues: CSVLGTVDSEKLFF.

The chain employs TRBV28 and TRBJ1-2, with 7 nucleotides matching TRBD1. The CDR3 is made up of 13 amino acids. Losses at the gene ends were 5 bases for V and 5 bases for J; bases not matched to a gene: 5. CDR1 is MDHEN and CDR2 is SYDVKM in the germline V gene. CDR3 sequence reads: CASSGGQFYGYTF. The CDR3 DNA sequence: TGTGCCAGCAGTGGGGGACAGTTTTATGGCTACACCTTC.

On this clone itself: Germline and junction disagree at one end, which may indicate a read error. This sequence joins TRBV11-2 and TRBJ1-5, with a tentative D call TRBD1 (5 bases). CDR1 is SGHAT, CDR2 FQNNGV, per germline. The CDR3 has 16 amino acids. The CDR3: CASNLGASGGRQPQHF. CDR3 nucleotide sequence: TGTGCCAGCAACTTAGGAGCTAGCGGGGGACGTCAGCCCCAGCATTTT.

The chain joins TRBV7-9 to TRBJ2-7; D is perhaps TRBD2 (6 bases). V lost 5 bases and J lost 2, with 19 bases in between. Germline CDR1 reads SEHNR; CDR2 reads FQNEAQ (reference sequence). The CDR3 totals 16 residues. CDR3 bases: TGTGCCAGCAGCCCTCTAGGACCAGCGGGTGCCTACGAGCAGTACTTC. It yields the protein CASSPLGPAGAYEQYF.